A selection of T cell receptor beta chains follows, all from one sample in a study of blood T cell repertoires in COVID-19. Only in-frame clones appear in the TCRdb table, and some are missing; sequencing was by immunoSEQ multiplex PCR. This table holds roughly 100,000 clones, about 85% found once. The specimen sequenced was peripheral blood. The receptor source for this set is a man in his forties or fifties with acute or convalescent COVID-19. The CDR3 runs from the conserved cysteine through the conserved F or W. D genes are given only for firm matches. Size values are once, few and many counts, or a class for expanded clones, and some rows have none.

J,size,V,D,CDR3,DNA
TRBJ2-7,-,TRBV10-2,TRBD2,CASRGTSGPYEQYF,TGCGCCAGCAGGGGGACTAGCGGACCCTACGAGCAGTACTTC
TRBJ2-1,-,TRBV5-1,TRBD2,CASSFQAGRGFF,TGCGCCAGCAGCTTCCAAGCGGGGCGGGGGTTCTTC
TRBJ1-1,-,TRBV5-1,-,CASSLQGSEAFF,TGCGCCAGCAGCTTACAGGGCTCTGAAGCTTTCTTT
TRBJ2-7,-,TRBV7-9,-,CASSSGTPSSYEQYF,TGTGCCAGCAGTTCCGGGACTCCAAGCTCCTACGAGCAGTACTTC
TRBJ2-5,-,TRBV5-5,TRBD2,CASSLIRDGGGETQYF,TGTGCCAGCAGCTTGATCCGGGACGGCGGGGGTGAGACCCAGTACTTC
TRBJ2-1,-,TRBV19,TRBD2,CASSMLAGGAEQFF,TGTGCCAGTAGTATGCTAGCGGGAGGGGCTGAGCAGTTCTTC
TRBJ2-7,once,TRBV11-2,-,CASSWRDSYEQCF,TGTGCCAGCAGTTGGAGGGATTCCTACGAGCAGTGCTTC
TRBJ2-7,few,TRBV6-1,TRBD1,CASSERGQGKAYEQYF,TGTGCCAGCAGTGAAAGGGGACAGGGGAAGGCCTACGAGCAGTACTTC
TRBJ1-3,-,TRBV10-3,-,CATGGLQGFGNTIYF,TGTGCCACCGGTGGTCTACAGGGTTTCGGAAACACCATATATTTT
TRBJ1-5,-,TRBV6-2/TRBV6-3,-,CASSRPTVRVDQPQHF,TGTGCCAGCAGTAGACCGACAGTTAGGGTAGATCAGCCCCAGCATTTT
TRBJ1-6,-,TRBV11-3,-,CASSLTGDSPLHF,TGTGCCAGCAGCTTGACAGGAGATTCACCCCTCCACTTT
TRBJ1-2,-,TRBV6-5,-,CASWGLDGYTF,TGTGCCAGCTGGGGCCTTGATGGCTACACCTTC
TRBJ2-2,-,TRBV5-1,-,CASSLGQDGELFF,TGCGCCAGCAGCTTGGGACAGGACGGGGAGCTGTTTTTT
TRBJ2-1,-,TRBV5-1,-,CASSLGQVSYNEQFF,TGCGCCAGCAGCTTGGGGCAGGTCTCCTACAATGAGCAGTTCTTC
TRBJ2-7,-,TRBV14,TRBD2,CASSLWTSGRAGNEQYF,TGTGCCAGCAGCCTTTGGACTAGCGGGAGGGCCGGGAACGAGCAGTACTTC
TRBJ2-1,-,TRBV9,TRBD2,CASSEGLAANNEQFF,TGTGCCAGCAGCGAGGGACTAGCGGCCAACAATGAGCAGTTCTTC
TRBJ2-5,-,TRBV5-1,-,CASSLAGETQYF,TGCGCCAGCAGCTTGGCCGGGGAGACCCAGTACTTC
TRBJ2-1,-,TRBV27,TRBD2,CASRLAGRDEQFF,TGTGCCAGCAGGTTAGCGGGGAGGGATGAGCAGTTCTTC
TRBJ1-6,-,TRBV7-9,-,CASSLQAQRDSPLHF,TGTGCCAGCAGCTTACAGGCCCAGAGGGATTCACCCCTCCACTTT
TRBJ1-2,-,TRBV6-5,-,CASSGTIYGYTF,TGTGCCAGCAGCGGGACTATCTATGGCTACACCTTC
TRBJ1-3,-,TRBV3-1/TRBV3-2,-,CASSQDRGRNSGNTIYF,TGTGCCAGCAGCCAAGATCGAGGCAGAAACTCTGGAAACACCATATATTTT
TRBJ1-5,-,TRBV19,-,CATGPQHF,TGTGCCACGGGGCCCCAGCATTTT
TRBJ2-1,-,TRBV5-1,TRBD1,CASSLGLGQGVYNEQFF,TGCGCCAGCAGCTTGGGTCTAGGACAGGGGGTTTACAATGAGCAGTTCTTC
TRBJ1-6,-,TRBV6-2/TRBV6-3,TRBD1,CASSYSTGTGINSPLHF,TGTGCCAGCAGTTACTCCACCGGGACAGGGATAAATTCACCCCTCCACTTT
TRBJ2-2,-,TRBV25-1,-,CASRKRAGSGELFF,TGTGCCAGCAGAAAGAGGGCGGGGTCCGGGGAGCTGTTTTTT
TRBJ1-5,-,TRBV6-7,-,CASSYSGVGQPQHF,TGTGCCAGCAGTTACTCAGGGGTAGGTCAGCCCCAGCATTTT